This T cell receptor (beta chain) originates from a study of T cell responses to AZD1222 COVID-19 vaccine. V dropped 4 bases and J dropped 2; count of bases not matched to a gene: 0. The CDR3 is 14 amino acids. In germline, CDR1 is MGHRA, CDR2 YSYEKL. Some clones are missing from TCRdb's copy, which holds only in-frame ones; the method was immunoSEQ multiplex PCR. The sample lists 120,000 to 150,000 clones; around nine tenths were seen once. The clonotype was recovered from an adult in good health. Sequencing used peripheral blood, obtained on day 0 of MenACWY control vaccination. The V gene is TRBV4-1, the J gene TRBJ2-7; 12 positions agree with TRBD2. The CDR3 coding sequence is TGCGCCAGCAGCCGGACTAGCGGGACCTACGAGCAGTACTTC. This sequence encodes CASSRTSGTYEQYF.